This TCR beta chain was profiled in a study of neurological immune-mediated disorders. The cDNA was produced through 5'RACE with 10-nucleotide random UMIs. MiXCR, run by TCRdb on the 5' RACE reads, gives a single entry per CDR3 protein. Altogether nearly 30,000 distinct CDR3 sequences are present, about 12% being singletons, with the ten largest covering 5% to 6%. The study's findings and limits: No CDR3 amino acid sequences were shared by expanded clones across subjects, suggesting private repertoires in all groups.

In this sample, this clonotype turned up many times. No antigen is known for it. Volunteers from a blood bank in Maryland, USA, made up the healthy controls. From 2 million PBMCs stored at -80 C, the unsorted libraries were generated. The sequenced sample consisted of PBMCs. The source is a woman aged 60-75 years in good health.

In nucleotides, the CDR3 is TGTGCCAGCAGCCAGCGGGACTTAAACACCGGGGAGCTGTTTTTT. Translation: CASSQRDLNTGELFF. This chain joins TRBV4-2 and TRBJ2-2; D is perhaps TRBD2 (6 bases). This CDR3 is 15 amino acids long. V was cut by 3 bases and J by 2 bases, with 10 bases left in between. Germline V CDR1 and CDR2: LGHNA, YNFKEQ.